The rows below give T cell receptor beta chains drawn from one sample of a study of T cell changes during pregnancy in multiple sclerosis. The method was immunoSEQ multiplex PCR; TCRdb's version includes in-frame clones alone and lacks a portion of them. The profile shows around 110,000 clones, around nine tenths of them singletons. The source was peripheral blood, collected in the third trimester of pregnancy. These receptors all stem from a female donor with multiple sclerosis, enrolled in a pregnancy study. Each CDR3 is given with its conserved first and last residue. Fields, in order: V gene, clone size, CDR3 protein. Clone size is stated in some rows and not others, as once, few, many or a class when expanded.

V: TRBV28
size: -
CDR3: CASSLMRTSGRAGYF

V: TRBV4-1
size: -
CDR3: CASSQIAGGLDTQYF

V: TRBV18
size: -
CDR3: CASSPTLQGPEGEKLFF

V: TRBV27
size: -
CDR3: CASSLSNRGRTEAFF

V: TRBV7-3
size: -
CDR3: CASSSGTSGRKKVF

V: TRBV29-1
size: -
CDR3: CSATIAAGGSSEAFF

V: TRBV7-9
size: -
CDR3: CASSWSNEQYF

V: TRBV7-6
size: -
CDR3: CASSLWRGETQYF

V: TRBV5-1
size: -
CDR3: CASSRWDRGETQYF

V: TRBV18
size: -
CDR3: CASSPRGARRNEKLFF

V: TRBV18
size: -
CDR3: CASSPLRAVGDTQYF

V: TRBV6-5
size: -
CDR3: CASSYAAGGPYNEQFF

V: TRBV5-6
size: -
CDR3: CASSSKPGRFTGNTIYF

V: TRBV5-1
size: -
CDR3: CASSLAGLAGTDYNEQFF

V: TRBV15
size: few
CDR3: CATSRGLANQPQHF

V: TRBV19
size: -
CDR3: CASGGITGSSEKLFF

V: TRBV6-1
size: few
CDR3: CASSVQESYEQYF

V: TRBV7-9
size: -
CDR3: CASSFGFSTDTQYF

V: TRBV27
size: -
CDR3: CASALEQGPNYGYTF

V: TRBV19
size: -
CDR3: CASSIDSGQGEGYTF

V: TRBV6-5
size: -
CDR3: CASSYSGGPGTDTQYF

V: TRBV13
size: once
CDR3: CASSLVDRANEQYF

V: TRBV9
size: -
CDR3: CASSGQGSDTGELFF

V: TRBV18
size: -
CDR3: CASSREHSNYGYTF

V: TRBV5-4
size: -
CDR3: CASSFRGLAGGQGETQYF

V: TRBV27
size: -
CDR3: CASSSLTGDFRRTDTQYF

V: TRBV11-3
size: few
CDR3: CASSSFLSQPQHF

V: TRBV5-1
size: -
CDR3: CASRQGASTGELFF

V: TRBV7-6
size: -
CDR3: CASNPGLAGGLQFF

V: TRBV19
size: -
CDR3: CASSIDGGPDEQYF

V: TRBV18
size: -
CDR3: CASSPPGTHGGRTQYF

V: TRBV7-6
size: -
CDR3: CASSPPTRPGQGQFF

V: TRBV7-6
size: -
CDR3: CASSPRPAGGNTEAFF

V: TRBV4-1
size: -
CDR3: CASSQVVGGRDIEKLFF

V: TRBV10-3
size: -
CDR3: CAISESKGQGYGNEQFF

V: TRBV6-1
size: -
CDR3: CASGSWQGPQETQYF

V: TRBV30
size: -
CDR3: CASDRGNTEAFF

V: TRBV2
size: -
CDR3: CASSETGTGNQPQHF

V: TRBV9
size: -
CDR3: CASSVAGTWNEQFF

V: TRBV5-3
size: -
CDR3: CARSSGTRNEQFF

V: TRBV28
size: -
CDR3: CASIRRADTEAFF

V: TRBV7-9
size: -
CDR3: CASSKDRSNEKLFF

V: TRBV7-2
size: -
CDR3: CASSLGGRETQYF

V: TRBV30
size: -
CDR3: CAWSVRRQGLAKNIQYF

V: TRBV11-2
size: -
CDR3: CASSLESRGTDTQYF

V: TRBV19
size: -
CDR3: CASKKWGQGTFDANTGELFF

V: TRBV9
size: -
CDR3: CASSAPEHTQYF

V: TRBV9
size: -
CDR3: CASSVQGYGYTF

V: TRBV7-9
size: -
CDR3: CASSPGGNTEAFF

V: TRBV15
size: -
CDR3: CATSRASDTQYF

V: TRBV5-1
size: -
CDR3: CASSSDDRGWNEQYF

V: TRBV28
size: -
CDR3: CASRGQGSTEAFF

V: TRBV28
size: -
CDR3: CASSQTGAFQETQYF

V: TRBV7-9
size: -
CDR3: CASSLGPQNTEAFF

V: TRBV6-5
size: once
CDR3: CASSRTGGITDTQYF

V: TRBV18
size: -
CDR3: CASSPLKGATHGYTF